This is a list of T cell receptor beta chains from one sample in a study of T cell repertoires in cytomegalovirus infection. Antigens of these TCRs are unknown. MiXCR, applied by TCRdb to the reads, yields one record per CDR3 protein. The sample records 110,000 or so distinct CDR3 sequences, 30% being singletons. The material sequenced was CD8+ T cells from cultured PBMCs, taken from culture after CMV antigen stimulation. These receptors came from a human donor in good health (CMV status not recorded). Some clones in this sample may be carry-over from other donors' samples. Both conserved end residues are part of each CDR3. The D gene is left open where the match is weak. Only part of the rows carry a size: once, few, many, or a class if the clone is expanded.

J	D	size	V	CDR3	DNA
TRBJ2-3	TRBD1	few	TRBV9	CASSVPPGTENTDTQYF	TGTGCCAGCAGCGTCCCACCCGGGACAGAAAACACAGATACGCAGTATTTT
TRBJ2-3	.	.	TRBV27	CASSPNPLWSSTDTQYF	TGTGCCAGCAGTCCCAACCCCTTGTGGTCTAGCACAGATACGCAGTATTTT
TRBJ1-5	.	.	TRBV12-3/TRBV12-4	CASSWAPLSPSHRSNQPQHF	TGTGCCAGCAGTTGGGCCCCCCTGTCTCCTTCTCACAGAAGCAATCAGCCCCAGCATTTT
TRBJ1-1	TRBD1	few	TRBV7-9	CASSPRQGLSEAFF	TGTGCCAGCAGCCCCCGACAGGGGCTGTCTGAAGCTTTCTTT
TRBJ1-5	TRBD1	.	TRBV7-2	CASSHPYDRGNQPQHF	TGTGCCAGCAGCCATCCCTATGACAGGGGAAATCAGCCCCAGCATTTT
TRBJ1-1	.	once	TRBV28	CASSLWDSTNTEAFF	TGTGCCAGCAGTTTATGGGACAGCACGAACACTGAAGCTTTCTTT
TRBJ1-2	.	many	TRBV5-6	CASSLGSNYGYTF	TGTGCCAGCAGCTTGGGGTCTAACTATGGCTACACCTTC
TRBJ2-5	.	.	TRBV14	CASSQSYGGTQYF	TGTGCCAGCAGCCAATCCTACGGGGGGACCCAGTACTTC
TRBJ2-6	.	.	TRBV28	CASRGSTGAGANVLTF	TGTGCCAGCAGGGGTTCGACAGGAGCTGGGGCCAACGTCCTGACTTTC
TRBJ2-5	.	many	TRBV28	CASSLGDSQGGDF	TGTGCCAGCAGTTTGGGGGACTCACAGGGGGGGGACTTC
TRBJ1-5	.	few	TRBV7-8	CASSLGGRTRQPQHF	TGTGCCAGCAGCTTAGGTGGCAGAACACGGCAGCCCCAGCATTTT
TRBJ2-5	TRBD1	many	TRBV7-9	CASSLVRDSQETQYF	TGTGCCAGCAGCTTAGTCCGGGACAGTCAAGAGACCCAGTACTTC
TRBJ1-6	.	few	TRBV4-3	CASSQNLGNSPLHF	TGCGCCAGCAGCCAAAACTTAGGGAATTCACCCCTCCACTTT
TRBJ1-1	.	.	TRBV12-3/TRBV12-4	CASSLGGVEAFF	TGTGCCAGCAGCCTCGGTGGGGTCGAAGCTTTCTTT
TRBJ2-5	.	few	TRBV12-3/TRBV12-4	CASSPRGGETQYF	TGTGCCAGCAGCCCCAGGGGCGGGGAGACCCAGTACTTC
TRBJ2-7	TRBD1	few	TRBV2	CASSAGQGAYEQYF	TGTGCCAGCAGTGCAGGACAGGGGGCCTACGAGCAGTACTTC
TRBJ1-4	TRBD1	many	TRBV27	CASSLHQGANHEKLFF	TGTGCCAGCAGTTTACATCAGGGGGCGAATCATGAAAAACTGTTTTTT
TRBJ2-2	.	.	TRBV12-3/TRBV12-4	CASSLGVRAGELFF	TGTGCCAGCAGTTTAGGGGTCAGGGCCGGGGAGCTGTTTTTT
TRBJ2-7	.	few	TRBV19	CASSMGKTDAQYF	TGTGCCAGTAGTATGGGGAAGACGGACGCGCAGTACTTC
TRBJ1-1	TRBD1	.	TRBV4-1	CASSQRTGINTEAFF	TGCGCCAGCAGCCAAAGGACAGGGATCAACACTGAAGCTTTCTTT
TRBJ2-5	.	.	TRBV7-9	CASSLGGRTQETQYF	TGTGCCAGCAGCTTAGGGGGGCGGACCCAAGAGACCCAGTACTTC
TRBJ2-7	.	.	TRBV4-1	CASSQEFGSTYEQYF	TGCGCCAGCAGCCAAGAGTTCGGCAGCACCTACGAGCAGTACTTC
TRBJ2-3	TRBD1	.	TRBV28	CASSLDRLDRGDHSTDTQYF	TGTGCCAGCAGTTTGGACCGTCTGGACAGGGGGGACCACAGCACAGATACGCAGTATTTT
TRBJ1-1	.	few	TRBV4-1	CASSQDSGEGTEAFF	TGCGCCAGCAGCCAAGATTCGGGTGAGGGCACTGAAGCTTTCTTT
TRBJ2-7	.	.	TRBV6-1	CASSDLSYEQYF	TGTGCCAGCAGTGACCTTTCCTACGAGCAGTACTTC
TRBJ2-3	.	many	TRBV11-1	CASSFRVSAGTDTQYF	TGTGCCAGCAGCTTTCGGGTTAGCGCAGGCACAGATACGCAGTATTTT
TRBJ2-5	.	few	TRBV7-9	CASSFEDRQPSQTQYF	TGTGCCAGCAGCTTCGAGGACAGACAACCAAGTCAGACCCAGTACTTC